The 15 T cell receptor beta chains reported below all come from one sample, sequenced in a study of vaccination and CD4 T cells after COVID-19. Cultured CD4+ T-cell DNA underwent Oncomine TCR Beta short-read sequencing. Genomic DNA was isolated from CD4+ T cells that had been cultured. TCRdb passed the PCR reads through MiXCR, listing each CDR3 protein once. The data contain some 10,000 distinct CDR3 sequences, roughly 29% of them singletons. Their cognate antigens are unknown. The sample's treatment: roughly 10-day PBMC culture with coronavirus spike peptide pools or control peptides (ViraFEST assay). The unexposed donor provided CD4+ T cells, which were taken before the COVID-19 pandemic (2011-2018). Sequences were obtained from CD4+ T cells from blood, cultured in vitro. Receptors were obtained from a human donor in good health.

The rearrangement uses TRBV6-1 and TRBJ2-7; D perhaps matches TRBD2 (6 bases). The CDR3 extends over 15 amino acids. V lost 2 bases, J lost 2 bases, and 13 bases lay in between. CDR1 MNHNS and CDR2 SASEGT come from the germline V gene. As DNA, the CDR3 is TGTGCCAGCAGTGAAATCGGGGGATCTACCTACGAGCAGTACTTC. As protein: CASSEIGGSTYEQYF.

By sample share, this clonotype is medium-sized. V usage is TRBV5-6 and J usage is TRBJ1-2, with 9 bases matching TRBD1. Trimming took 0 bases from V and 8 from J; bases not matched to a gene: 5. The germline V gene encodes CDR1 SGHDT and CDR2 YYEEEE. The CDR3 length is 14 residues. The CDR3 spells CASSLAGTGRGYTF. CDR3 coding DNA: TGTGCCAGCAGCTTGGCCGGGACAGGGCGAGGCTACACCTTC. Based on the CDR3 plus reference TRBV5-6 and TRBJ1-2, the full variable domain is DAGVTQSPTHLIKTRGQQVTLRCSPKSGHDTVSWYQQALGQGPQFIFQYYEEEERQRGNFPDRFSGHQFPNYSSELNVNALLLGDSALYLCASSLAGTGRGYTFGSGTRLTVV.

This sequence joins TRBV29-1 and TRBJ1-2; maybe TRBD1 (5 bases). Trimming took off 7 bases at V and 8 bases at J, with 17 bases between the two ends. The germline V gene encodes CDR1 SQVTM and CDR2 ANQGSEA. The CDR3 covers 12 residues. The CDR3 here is CSAWGGDGGYTF. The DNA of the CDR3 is TGCAGCGCCTGGGGAGGGGACGGGGGCTACACCTTC.

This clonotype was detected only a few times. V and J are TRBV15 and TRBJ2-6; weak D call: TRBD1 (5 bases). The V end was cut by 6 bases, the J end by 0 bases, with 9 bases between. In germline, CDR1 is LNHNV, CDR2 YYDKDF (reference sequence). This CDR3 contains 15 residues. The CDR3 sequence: CATSGHSSGANVLTF. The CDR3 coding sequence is TGTGCCACCAGTGGACACTCCTCTGGGGCCAACGTCCTGACTTTC.

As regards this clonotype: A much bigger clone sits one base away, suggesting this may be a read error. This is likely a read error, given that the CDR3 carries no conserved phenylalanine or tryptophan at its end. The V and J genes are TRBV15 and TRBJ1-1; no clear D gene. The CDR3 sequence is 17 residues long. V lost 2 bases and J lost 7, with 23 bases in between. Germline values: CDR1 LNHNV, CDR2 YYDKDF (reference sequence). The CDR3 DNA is TGTGCCACCAGCAGAAAACGGGCCAAGGTCTTCCGTGGTGAAGCTTTCCTT. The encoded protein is CATSRKRAKVFRGEAFL.

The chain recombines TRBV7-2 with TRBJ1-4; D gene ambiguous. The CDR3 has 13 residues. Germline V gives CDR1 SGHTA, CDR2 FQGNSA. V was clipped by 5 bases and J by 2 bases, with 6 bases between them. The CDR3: CASSPSTNEKLFF. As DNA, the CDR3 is TGTGCCAGCAGCCCATCTACTAATGAAAAACTGTTTTTT.

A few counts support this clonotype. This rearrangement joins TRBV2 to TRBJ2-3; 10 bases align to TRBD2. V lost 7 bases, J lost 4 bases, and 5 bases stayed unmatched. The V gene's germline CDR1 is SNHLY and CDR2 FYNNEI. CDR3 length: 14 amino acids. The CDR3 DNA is TGTGCCAGCAAGCCTAGCGGGAGCCCAGATACGCAGTATTTT. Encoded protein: CASKPSGSPDTQYF.

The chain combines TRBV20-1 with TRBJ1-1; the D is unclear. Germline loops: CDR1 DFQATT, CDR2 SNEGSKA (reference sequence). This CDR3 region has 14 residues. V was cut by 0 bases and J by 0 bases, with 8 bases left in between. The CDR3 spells CSAREQILNTEAFF. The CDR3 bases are TGCAGTGCTAGAGAACAAATTCTGAACACTGAAGCTTTCTTT.

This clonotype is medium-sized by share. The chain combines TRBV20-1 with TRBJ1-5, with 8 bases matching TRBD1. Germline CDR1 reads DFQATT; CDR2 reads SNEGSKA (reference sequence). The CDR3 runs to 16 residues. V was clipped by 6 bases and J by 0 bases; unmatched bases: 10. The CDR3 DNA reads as TGCAGTGCCCCAGGGACAGGATTTTATAGCAATCAGCCCCAGCATTTT. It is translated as CSAPGTGFYSNQPQHF.

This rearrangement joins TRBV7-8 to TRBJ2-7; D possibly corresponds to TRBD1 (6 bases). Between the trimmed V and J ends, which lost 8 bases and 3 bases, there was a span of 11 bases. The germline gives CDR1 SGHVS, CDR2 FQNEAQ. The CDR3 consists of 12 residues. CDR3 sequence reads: CASSGQFYEQYF. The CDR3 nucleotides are TGTGCCAGCTCCGGACAGTTCTACGAGCAGTACTTC.

The CDR3 loop is CASSRLPHYEQYF. The CDR3 bases are TGTGCCAGCAGCCGACTACCTCACTACGAGCAGTACTTC. The genes are TRBV3-1 and TRBJ2-7, with TRBD2 as a possible D gene (5 bases). The CDR3 has 13 residues. Looked up from germline, CDR1 is LGHDT and CDR2 is YNNKEL (reference sequence). Trimming pared 4 bases from V and 3 bases from J, leaving 10 bases between.

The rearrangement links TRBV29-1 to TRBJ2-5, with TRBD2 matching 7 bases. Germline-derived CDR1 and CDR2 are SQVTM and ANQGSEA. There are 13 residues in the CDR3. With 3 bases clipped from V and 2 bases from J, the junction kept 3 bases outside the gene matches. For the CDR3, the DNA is TGCAGCGTTGAGGGGGAGGGACAAGAGACCCAGTACTTC. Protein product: CSVEGEGQETQYF.

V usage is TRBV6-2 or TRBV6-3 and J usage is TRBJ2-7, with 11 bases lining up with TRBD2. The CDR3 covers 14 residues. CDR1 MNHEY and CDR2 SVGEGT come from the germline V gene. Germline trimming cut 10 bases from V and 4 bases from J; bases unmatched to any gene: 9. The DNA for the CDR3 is TGTGCCACCCTTTCCGGGACTAGCGGATACGAGCAGTACTTC. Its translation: CATLSGTSGYEQYF.

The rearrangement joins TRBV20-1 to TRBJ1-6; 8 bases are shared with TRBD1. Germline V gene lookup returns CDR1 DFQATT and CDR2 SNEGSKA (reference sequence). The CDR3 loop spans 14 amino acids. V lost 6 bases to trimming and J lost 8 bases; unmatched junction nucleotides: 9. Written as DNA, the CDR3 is TGCAGTGCCGGACAGGGAGCAGTTTATTCACCCCTCCACTTT. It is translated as CSAGQGAVYSPLHF.

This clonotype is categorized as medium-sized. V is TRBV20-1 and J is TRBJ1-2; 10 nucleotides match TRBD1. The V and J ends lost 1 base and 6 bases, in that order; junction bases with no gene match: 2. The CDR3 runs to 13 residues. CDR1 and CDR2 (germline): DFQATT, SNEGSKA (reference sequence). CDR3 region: CSARGQGADGYTF. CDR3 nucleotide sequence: TGCAGTGCTAGAGGACAGGGGGCGGATGGCTACACCTTC.